Detailed here is one TCR beta chain. This sample was included in a study of blood T cell repertoires in COVID-19. Study overall: PBMCs, B-cell-depleted T cells, or T cells were the source of the cDNA or gDNA that made up the material.

V lost 10 bases to trimming and J lost 3 bases, with 19 bases between them. Germline CDR1 reads MNHEY; CDR2 reads SVGAGI. The CDR3 runs to 14 residues. This table comes from immunoSEQ multiplex PCR, and its TCRdb copy is limited to in-frame clones, with some not included. The profile covers approximately 76,000 clones, with around 85% appearing a single time and 35% taken by the ten largest. The TCR was taken from a woman over 75 with active or convalescent COVID-19. The sequenced material came from peripheral blood. The V and J genes are TRBV6-5 and TRBJ2-7; D perhaps matches TRBD1 (6 bases). The CDR3 region has the DNA TGTGCCACCCTTCCTTCAGGGGATCACTACGAGCAGTACTTC. This encodes CATLPSGDHYEQYF.